A selection of T cell receptor beta chains follows, all from one sample in a study of yellow fever vaccine responses in identical twins. One entry per CDR3 protein results from TCRdb running MiXCR on the RT-PCR reads. The data hold 2,200 or so distinct CDR3 sequences, with approximately 78% observed a single time. Specimen: T cells from blood (PBMCs), unsorted or a sorted subset (not recorded which), collected before or after yellow fever vaccination (not recorded which). All receptors come from a woman aged 18 to 35 who received the yellow fever vaccine. The CDR3 runs from the conserved cysteine through the conserved F or W. A D gene is named only where the DNA matches it firmly. Some rows have no size entry. The others give once, few or many, or a class for an expanded clone.

d_call	v_call	j_call	clone_size	cdr3_aa	cdr3_nt
-	TRBV7-9	TRBJ2-3	-	CASSLEGTDTQYF	TGTGCCAGCAGCTTGGAGGGCACAGATACGCAGTATTTT
TRBD2	TRBV11-2	TRBJ2-3	-	CASRNRAGATDTQYF	TGTGCCAGCAGAAACCGAGCGGGAGCTACCGATACGCAGTATTTT
-	TRBV6-4	TRBJ1-1	large	CASSHRLNTEAFF	TGTGCCAGCAGTCACAGGTTGAACACTGAAGCTTTCTTT
-	TRBV11-1	TRBJ2-5	-	CASSLRQAEETQYF	TGTGCCAGCAGCTTAAGACAGGCCGAAGAGACCCAGTACTTC
-	TRBV4-1	TRBJ2-6	-	CASSHDLDRYSGANVLTF	TGCGCCAGCAGCCATGACTTGGACAGATACTCTGGGGCCAACGTCCTGACTTTC
TRBD1	TRBV2	TRBJ1-1	-	CASSLQGGNTEAFF	TGTGCCAGCAGTCTTCAGGGGGGGAACACTGAAGCTTTCTTT
-	TRBV13	TRBJ2-1	-	CASSGRRNEQFF	TGTGCCAGCAGCGGGAGACGGAATGAGCAGTTCTTC
TRBD2	TRBV20-1	TRBJ2-3	-	CSAAAGGTDTQYF	TGCAGTGCAGCAGCGGGGGGCACAGATACGCAGTATTTT
-	TRBV29-1	TRBJ2-1	-	CSAGREGSYNEQFF	TGCAGCGCGGGGCGGGAAGGCTCCTACAATGAGCAGTTCTTC
-	TRBV2	TRBJ2-7	-	CASTERYEQYF	TGTGCCAGCACAGAACGCTACGAGCAGTACTTC
-	TRBV19	TRBJ1-6	-	CASSIYTGSSPLHF	TGTGCCAGTAGTATATATACAGGCTCCTCACCCCTCCACTTT
TRBD2	TRBV2	TRBJ2-1	-	CASSHPLAGVYNEQFF	TGTGCCAGCAGTCACCCTCTAGCGGGAGTCTACAATGAGCAGTTCTTC
-	TRBV11-1	TRBJ2-1	-	CASSLTYEQFF	TGTGCCAGCAGCTTAACCTATGAGCAGTTCTTC
-	TRBV18	TRBJ2-5	once	CASSPGAGGETQYF	TGTGCCAGCTCACCAGGGGCAGGCGGCGAGACCCAGTACTTC
-	TRBV15	TRBJ1-5	once	CATSDGDSNQPQHF	TGTGCCACGTCGGACGGCGATAGCAATCAGCCCCAGCATTTT
TRBD1	TRBV29-1	TRBJ2-1	-	CSVAVMDRGGDEQFF	TGCAGCGTTGCGGTGATGGACAGGGGGGGCGATGAGCAGTTCTTC
-	TRBV11-1	TRBJ1-5	-	CASSSGTTAGQPQHF	TGTGCCAGCAGCTCGGGGACAACGGCGGGTCAGCCCCAGCATTTT
-	TRBV13	TRBJ1-1	-	CASNPGTEAFF	TGTGCCAGCAACCCCGGGACAGAAGCTTTCTTT
-	TRBV6-2/TRBV6-3	TRBJ1-1	-	CASSYSTGTEAFF	TGTGCCAGCAGTTACTCGACAGGCACTGAAGCTTTCTTT
-	TRBV5-1	TRBJ1-1	-	CASSLVRGSDTEAFF	TGCGCCAGCAGCTTGGTGCGGGGTTCGGACACTGAAGCTTTCTTT
-	TRBV29-1	TRBJ2-1	-	CSVTGGSYNEQFF	TGCAGCGTTACTGGCGGATCCTACAATGAGCAGTTCTTC
-	TRBV13	TRBJ2-3	-	CASSPPWDTQYF	TGTGCCAGCAGCCCACCGTGGGATACGCAGTATTTT